This passage covers 9 T cell receptor beta chains from one sample sequenced in a study of blood T cell repertoires in COVID-19. TCRdb keeps only in-frame clones here, not all; method: immunoSEQ multiplex PCR. The top ten hold roughly 4.4% of the sample, which has 77,000 or so clones, 70% to 90% seen once. Source material: peripheral blood. Receptors were obtained from a man aged 50 to 60 with active COVID-19.

J is TRBJ2-7 and V is TRBV5-1, with 14 bases lining up with TRBD2. CDR1 SGHRS and CDR2 YFSETQ come from the germline V gene. Trimming took 4 bases from V and 0 from J; bases not matched to a gene: 3. CDR3 length: 16 amino acids. CDR3 nucleotides: TGCGCCAGCAGCCGGGGGACTAGCGGGAGCTCCTACGAGCAGTACTTC. Translated, it gives CASSRGTSGSSYEQYF.

This clone was seen once. The rearrangement links TRBV6-2 or TRBV6-3 to TRBJ2-3; D gene uncertain. The V gene's germline CDR1 is MNHEY and CDR2 SVGEGT. The CDR3 runs to 16 residues. Trimming stripped 3 bases from V and 2 bases from J, with 15 bases between. This chain's CDR3 is CASSYSPPGFTDTQYF. The DNA for the CDR3 is TGTGCCAGCAGTTATAGCCCGCCCGGATTCACAGATACGCAGTATTTT.

The chain links TRBV5-1 to TRBJ2-5; the match to TRBD1 covers 8 bases. The germline CDR1 and CDR2 sequences are SGHRS and YFSETQ. The CDR3 has 15 residues. With V trimmed by 4 bases and J by 2 bases, 7 bases remained unmatched. The CDR3 DNA is TGCGCCAGCAGCGGGACAGGAAAATGGCAAGAGACCCAGTACTTC. This translates into CASSGTGKWQETQYF.

This sequence joins TRBV2 and TRBJ2-7; 7 bases map to TRBD2. After removal of 6 bases from V and 6 bases from J, the junction contained 14 bases not matched to a gene. Germline V gene sequence: CDR1 SNHLY, CDR2 FYNNEI. The CDR3 extends over 15 amino acids. The CDR3 protein is CASRQLGGVIAEQYF. The DNA of the CDR3 is TGTGCCAGCAGACAACTGGGAGGGGTTATTGCCGAGCAGTACTTC. Full variable domain (rest looked up from reference TRBV2 and TRBJ2-7): EPEVTQTPSHQVTQMGQEVILRCVPISNHLYFYWYRQILGQKVEFLVSFYNNEISEKSEIFDDQFSVERPDGSNFTLKIRSTKLEDSAMYFCASRQLGGVIAEQYFGPGTRLTVT.

V and J are TRBV4-2 and TRBJ1-1, with unresolved D. CDR1 and CDR2 from the germline V gene are LGHNA and YNFKEQ. Trimming pared 0 bases from V and 11 bases from J, leaving 13 bases between. The CDR3 contains 13 residues. The chain's CDR3 is CASSQDRRGGAFF. The CDR3, as DNA: TGTGCCAGCAGCCAAGACAGGCGCGGCGGGGCTTTCTTT.

The CDR3, as DNA: TGTGCCAGCTCACCACCGGGGGGGTTCTCTGGAAACACCATATATTTT. Translation: CASSPPGGFSGNTIYF. J is TRBJ1-3 and V is TRBV18; perhaps TRBD1 as D (5 bases). Germline V CDR1 and CDR2: KGHSH, LQKENI. This CDR3 region has 16 residues. Trimming took off 0 bases at V and 0 bases at J, with 9 bases between the two ends.

The chain combines TRBV24-1 with TRBJ2-3; possibly TRBD2 for D (7 bases). V shed 9 bases and J shed 0 bases, with 12 bases lying between them. In germline, CDR1 is KGHDR, CDR2 SFDVKD. This CDR3 is built from 14 residues. This chain's CDR3 is CATGRGASTDTQYF. In DNA, the CDR3 is TGTGCCACCGGACGGGGGGCTAGCACAGATACGCAGTATTTT.

The V and J genes are TRBV7-2 and TRBJ1-3; the D gene is possibly TRBD1 (6 bases). Germline-derived CDR1 and CDR2 are SGHTA and FQGNSA. The length of the CDR3 is 15 residues. The V gene lost 6 bases and the J gene lost 3 bases, with 15 bases spanning the gap. CDR3 in amino acids: CASRPRGGFGNTIYF. The DNA for the CDR3 is TGTGCCAGCAGACCCAGAGGGGGTTTTGGAAACACCATATATTTT.

This clone was picked up one time. The rearrangement uses TRBV12-3 or TRBV12-4 and TRBJ2-7, with unresolved D. There are 10 residues in the CDR3. Trimming took 10 bases from V and 2 from J, leaving 6 bases between them. CDR3 nucleotide sequence: TGTGCCAACACCCCCTACGAGCAGTACTTC. It is translated as CANTPYEQYF.